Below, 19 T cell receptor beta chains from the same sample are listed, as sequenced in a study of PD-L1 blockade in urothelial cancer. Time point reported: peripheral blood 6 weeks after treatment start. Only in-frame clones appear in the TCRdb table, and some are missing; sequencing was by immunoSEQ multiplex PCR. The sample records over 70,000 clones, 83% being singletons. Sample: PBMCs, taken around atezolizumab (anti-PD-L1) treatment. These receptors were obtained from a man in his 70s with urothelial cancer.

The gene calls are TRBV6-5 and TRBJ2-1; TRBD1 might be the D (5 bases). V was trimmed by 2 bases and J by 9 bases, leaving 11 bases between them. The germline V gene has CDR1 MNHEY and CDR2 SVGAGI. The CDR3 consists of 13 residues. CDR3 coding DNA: TGTGCCAGCAGTTACAGTAGGGGTATTGAGCAGTTCTTC. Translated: CASSYSRGIEQFF.

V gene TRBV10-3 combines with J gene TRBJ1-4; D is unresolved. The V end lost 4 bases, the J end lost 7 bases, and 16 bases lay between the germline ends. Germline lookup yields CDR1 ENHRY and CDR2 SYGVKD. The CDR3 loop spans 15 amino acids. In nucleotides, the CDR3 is TGTGCCATCAGTGGTGGCACACTAGAGGGTGAAAAACTGTTTTTT. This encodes CAISGGTLEGEKLFF.

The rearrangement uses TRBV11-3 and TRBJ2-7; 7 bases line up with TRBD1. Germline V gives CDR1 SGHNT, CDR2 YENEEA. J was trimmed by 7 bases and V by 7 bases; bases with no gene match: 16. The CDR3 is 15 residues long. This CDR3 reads CASTKRGQGVLEQYF. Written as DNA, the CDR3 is TGTGCCAGCACGAAGAGGGGCCAGGGGGTCCTTGAGCAGTACTTC. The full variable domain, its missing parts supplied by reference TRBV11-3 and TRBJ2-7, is EAGVVQSPRYKIIEKKQPVAFWCNPISGHNTLYWYLQNLGQGPELLIRYENEEAVDDSQLPKDRFSAERLKGVDSTLKIQPAELGDSAVYLCASTKRGQGVLEQYFGPGTRLTVT.

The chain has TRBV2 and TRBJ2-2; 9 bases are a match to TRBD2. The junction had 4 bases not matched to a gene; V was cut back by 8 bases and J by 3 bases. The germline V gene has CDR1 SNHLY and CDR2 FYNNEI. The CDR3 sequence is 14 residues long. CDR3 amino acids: CASALAGYTGELFF. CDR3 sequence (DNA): TGTGCCAGCGCCCTAGCGGGGTACACCGGGGAGCTGTTTTTT.

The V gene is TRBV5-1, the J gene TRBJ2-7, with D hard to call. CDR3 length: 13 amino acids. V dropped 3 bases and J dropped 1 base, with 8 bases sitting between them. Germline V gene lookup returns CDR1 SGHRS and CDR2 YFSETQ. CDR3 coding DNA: TGCGCCAGCAGCTCCCTAGAATCCTACGAGCAGTACTTC. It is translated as CASSSLESYEQYF.

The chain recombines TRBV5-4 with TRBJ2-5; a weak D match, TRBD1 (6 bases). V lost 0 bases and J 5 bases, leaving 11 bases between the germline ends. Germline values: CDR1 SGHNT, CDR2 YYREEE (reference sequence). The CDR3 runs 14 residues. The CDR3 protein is CASSLGTQGETQYF. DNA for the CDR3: TGTGCCAGCAGCTTGGGCACGCAGGGGGAGACCCAGTACTTC.

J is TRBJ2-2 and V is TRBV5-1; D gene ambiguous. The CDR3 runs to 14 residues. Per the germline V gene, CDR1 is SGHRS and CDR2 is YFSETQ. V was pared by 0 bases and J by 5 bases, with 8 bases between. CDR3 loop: CASSLDTETGELFF. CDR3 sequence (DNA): TGCGCCAGCAGCTTGGATACTGAGACCGGGGAGCTGTTTTTT.

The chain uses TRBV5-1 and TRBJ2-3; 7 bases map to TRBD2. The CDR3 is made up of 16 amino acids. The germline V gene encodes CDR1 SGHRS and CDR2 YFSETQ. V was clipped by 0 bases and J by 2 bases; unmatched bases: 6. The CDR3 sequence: CASSLAGAGYTDTQYF. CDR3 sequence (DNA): TGCGCCAGCAGCTTGGCGGGAGCGGGGTACACAGATACGCAGTATTTT.

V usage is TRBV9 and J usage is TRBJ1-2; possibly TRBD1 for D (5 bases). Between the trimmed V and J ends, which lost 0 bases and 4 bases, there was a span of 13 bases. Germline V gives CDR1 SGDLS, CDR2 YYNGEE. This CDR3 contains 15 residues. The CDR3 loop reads CASSVAGGNVYGYTF. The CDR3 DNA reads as TGTGCCAGCAGCGTAGCGGGGGGAAACGTCTATGGCTACACCTTC.

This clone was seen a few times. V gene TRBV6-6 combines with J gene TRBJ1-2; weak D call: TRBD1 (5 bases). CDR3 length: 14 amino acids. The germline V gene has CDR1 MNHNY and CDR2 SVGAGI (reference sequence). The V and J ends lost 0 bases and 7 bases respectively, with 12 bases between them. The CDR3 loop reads CASSYSPRESGYTF. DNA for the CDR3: TGTGCCAGCAGTTACTCTCCCAGGGAATCTGGCTACACCTTC.

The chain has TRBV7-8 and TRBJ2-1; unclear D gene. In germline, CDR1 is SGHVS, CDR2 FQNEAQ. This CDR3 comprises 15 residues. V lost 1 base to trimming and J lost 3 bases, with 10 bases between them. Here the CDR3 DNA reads TGTGCCAGCAGCTTAGAGTTGCGGTACTACAATGAGCAGTTCTTC. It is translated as CASSLELRYYNEQFF.

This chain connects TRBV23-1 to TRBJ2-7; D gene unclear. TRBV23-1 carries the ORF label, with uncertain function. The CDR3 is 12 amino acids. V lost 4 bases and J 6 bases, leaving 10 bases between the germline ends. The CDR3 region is CASSPRLGEQYF. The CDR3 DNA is TGCGCCAGCAGTCCCCGCCTCGGCGAGCAGTACTTC.

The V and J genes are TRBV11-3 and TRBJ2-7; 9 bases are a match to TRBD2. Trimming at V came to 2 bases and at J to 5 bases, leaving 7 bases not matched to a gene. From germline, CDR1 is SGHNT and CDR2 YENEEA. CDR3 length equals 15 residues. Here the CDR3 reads CASSLLGTSRHEQYF. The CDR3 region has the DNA TGTGCCAGCAGCTTATTAGGGACTAGCAGGCACGAGCAGTACTTC.

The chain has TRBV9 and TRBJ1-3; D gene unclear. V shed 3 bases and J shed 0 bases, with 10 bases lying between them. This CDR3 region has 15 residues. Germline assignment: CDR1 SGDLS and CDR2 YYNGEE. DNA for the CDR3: TGTGCCAGCAGCGCTTTGGCAAGCTCTGGAAACACCATATATTTT. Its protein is CASSALASSGNTIYF. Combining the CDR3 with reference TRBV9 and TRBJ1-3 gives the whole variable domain DSGVTQTPKHLITATGQRVTLRCSPRSGDLSVYWYQQSLDQGLQFLIQYYNGEERAKGNILERFSAQQFPDLHSELNLSSLELGDSALYFCASSALASSGNTIYFGEGSWLTVV.

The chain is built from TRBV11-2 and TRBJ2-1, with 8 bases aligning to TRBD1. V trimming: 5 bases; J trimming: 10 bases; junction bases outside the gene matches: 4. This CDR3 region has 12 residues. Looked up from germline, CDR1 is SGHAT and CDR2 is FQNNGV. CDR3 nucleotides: TGTGCCAGCAGCCGGACAGGGAAAGAGCAGTTCTTC. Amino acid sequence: CASSRTGKEQFF.

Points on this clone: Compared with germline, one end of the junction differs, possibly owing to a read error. This CDR3 reads CASSPLRGTKETQYF. In DNA form, the CDR3 reads TGTGCTAGCAGTCCACTGCGGGGAACCAAAGAGACCCAGTACTTC. V is TRBV7-7 and J is TRBJ2-5; TRBD2 might be the D (6 bases). In germline, CDR1 is SSHAT, CDR2 FNYEAQ (reference sequence). This CDR3 is 15 amino acids long.

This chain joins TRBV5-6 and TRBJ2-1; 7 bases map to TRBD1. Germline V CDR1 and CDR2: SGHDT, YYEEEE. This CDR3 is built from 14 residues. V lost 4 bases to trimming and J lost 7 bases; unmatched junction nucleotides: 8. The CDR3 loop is CASSALTGKNEQFF. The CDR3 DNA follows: TGTGCCAGCAGCGCTCTGACAGGGAAAAATGAGCAGTTCTTC.

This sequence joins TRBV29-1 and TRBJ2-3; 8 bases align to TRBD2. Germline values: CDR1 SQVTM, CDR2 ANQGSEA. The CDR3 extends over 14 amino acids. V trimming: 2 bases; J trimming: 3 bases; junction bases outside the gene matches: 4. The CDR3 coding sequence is TGCAGCGTTGAACCTCCGGGGGGGACAGATACGCAGTATTTT. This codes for CSVEPPGGTDTQYF.

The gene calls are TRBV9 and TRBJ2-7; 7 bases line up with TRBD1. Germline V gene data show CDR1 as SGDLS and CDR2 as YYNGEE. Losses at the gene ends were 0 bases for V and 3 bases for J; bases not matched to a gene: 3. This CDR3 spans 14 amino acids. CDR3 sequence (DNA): TGTGCCAGCAGCGTAGGACAGGGAATCTACGAGCAGTACTTC. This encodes CASSVGQGIYEQYF.